These 27 T cell receptor beta chains were sequenced from one sample in a study of T-cell memory formation after mild COVID-19. TCRdb independently ran MiXCR on the 5' RACE reads; one entry per CDR3 protein. The sample includes around 45,000 distinct CDR3 sequences, about a tenth seen only once; the top ten take about an eighth. Source material: PBMCs or a T cell subset sorted from them (not recorded which). Receptor source: an adult woman who had mild COVID-19 (a few samples of this study predate the infection). Cell type and time point are not known.

This clonotype was counted only a few times. This chain uses TRBV11-2 with TRBJ2-2, with 7 bases that match TRBD1. V trimming: 5 bases; J trimming: 3 bases; junction bases outside the gene matches: 6. Germline CDR1 is SGHAT and CDR2 is FQNNGV. CDR3 size: 15 residues. The DNA for the CDR3 is TGTGCCAGCAGCATTGACAGGGTCTACACCGGGGAGCTGTTTTTT. Amino acid sequence: CASSIDRVYTGELFF.

This clonotype was seen a handful of times. J is TRBJ2-3 and V is TRBV20-1; D possibly corresponds to TRBD2 (5 bases). The CDR3 has 14 amino acids. CDR1 DFQATT and CDR2 SNEGSKA come from the germline V gene (reference sequence). V dropped 3 bases and J dropped 2 bases, with 12 bases sitting between them. CDR3 in amino acids: CSASEDSYTDTQYF. CDR3 coding DNA: TGCAGTGCTAGTGAGGACTCGTACACAGATACGCAGTATTTT.

The table lists this clonotype with a few counts. The chain uses TRBV6-5 and TRBJ1-1, with TRBD1 identical over 10 bases. The CDR3 length is 15 residues. Per germline, CDR1 MNHEY and CDR2 SVGAGI. Trimming took 5 bases from V and 7 from J; bases not matched to a gene: 10. This CDR3 is CASSDPGQGRYEAFF. In nucleotides, the CDR3 is TGTGCCAGCAGTGACCCGGGACAGGGGCGCTATGAAGCTTTCTTT.

Here the CDR3 reads CASSARTGDSWDEQFF. The CDR3 bases are TGTGCCAGCAGCGCCCGGACAGGGGACAGCTGGGATGAGCAGTTCTTC. The chain links TRBV9 to TRBJ2-1; 9 bases are shared with TRBD1. V shed 3 bases, J shed 8 bases, and the junction held 12 bases outside the gene matches. Germline-derived CDR1 and CDR2 are SGDLS and YYNGEE. The CDR3 consists of 16 residues.

This clonotype was seen ten or more times. This chain connects TRBV5-6 to TRBJ2-7; 7 bases fit TRBD1. After removal of 0 bases from V and 5 bases from J, the junction contained 11 bases not matched to a gene. The CDR3 contains 16 residues. Per germline, CDR1 SGHDT and CDR2 YYEEEE. The chain's CDR3 is CASSLDRQGGGDEQYF. Here the CDR3 DNA reads TGTGCCAGCAGCTTGGATCGACAGGGCGGTGGAGACGAGCAGTACTTC. The full variable domain, with the rest looked up from reference TRBV5-6 and TRBJ2-7, is DAGVTQSPTHLIKTRGQQVTLRCSPKSGHDTVSWYQQALGQGPQFIFQYYEEEERQRGNFPDRFSGHQFPNYSSELNVNALLLGDSALYLCASSLDRQGGGDEQYFGPGTRLTVT.

This clonotype was detected many times. V gene TRBV29-1 combines with J gene TRBJ2-7; D may be TRBD2 (5 bases). From germline, CDR1 is SQVTM and CDR2 ANQGSEA. Deletions cut 1 base from V and 0 bases from J, with 13 bases between. The CDR3 spans 15 residues. The CDR3 sequence: CSVEGSYTSSYEQYF. The CDR3 DNA sequence: TGCAGCGTTGAAGGTTCTTACACTAGCTCCTACGAGCAGTACTTC.

This clonotype was seen just once. The gene calls are TRBV28 and TRBJ1-5, with D possibly matching TRBD1 (6 bases). The CDR3 extends over 15 amino acids. Trimming took 5 bases from V and 2 from J, leaving 13 bases between them. The V gene's germline CDR1 is MDHEN and CDR2 SYDVKM. For the CDR3, the DNA is TGTGCCAGCAGTCCAGCGGACAGTCGCAATCAGCCCCAGCATTTT. As protein: CASSPADSRNQPQHF.

This clonotype has just a few counts. The chain combines TRBV21-1 with TRBJ1-6. TRBV21-1 constitutes a pseudogene. The CDR3 is 15 amino acids. This chain's CDR3 is CASSKILRDNSPLHF. The CDR3 nucleotides are TGTGCCAGCAGCAAAATTTTACGGGATAATTCACCCCTCCACTTT.

This clonotype showed up many times. This chain uses TRBV4-3 with TRBJ2-1, with D maybe TRBD1 (5 bases). Germline CDR1 and CDR2: LGHNA and YSLEER. The length of the CDR3 is 13 residues. V was shortened by 3 bases and J by 7 bases, with 10 bases between the two germline ends. CDR3: CASSHKQGNEQFF. The CDR3 DNA follows: TGCGCCAGCAGCCATAAGCAGGGAAATGAGCAGTTCTTC.

This clonotype was detected only a few times. The chain couples TRBV6-6 to TRBJ1-5, with D uncertain. V lost 6 bases, J lost 4 bases, and 13 bases lay in between. The CDR3 runs 14 residues. CDR1 MNHNY and CDR2 SVGAGI come from the germline V gene (reference sequence). CDR3 bases: TGTGCCAGCAGGCCCACGGGAGTTAATCAGCCCCAGCATTTT. Amino acid sequence: CASRPTGVNQPQHF.

V is TRBV18 and J is TRBJ1-5; D call uncertain. The V end lost 2 bases, the J end lost 0 bases, and 8 bases lay between the germline ends. CDR1 is KGHSH, CDR2 LQKENI, per germline. This CDR3 contains 15 residues. CDR3 DNA: TGTGCCAGCTCACCATATCTGGATAGCAATCAGCCCCAGCATTTT. Protein product: CASSPYLDSNQPQHF.

This clonotype was seen a handful of times. The genes are TRBV27 and TRBJ2-2, with 7 bases identical to TRBD1. The germline V gene has CDR1 MNHEY and CDR2 SMNVEV (reference sequence). The CDR3 has 15 amino acids. V was clipped by 5 bases and J by 2 bases; unmatched bases: 5. This CDR3 reads CASSPRQGNTGELFF. In DNA form, the CDR3 reads TGTGCCAGCAGTCCCAGACAGGGAAACACCGGGGAGCTGTTTTTT.

The chain is built from TRBV5-6 and TRBJ2-3, with D unclear. V was trimmed by 1 base and J by 4 bases, leaving 10 bases between them. The length of the CDR3 is 14 residues. Germline loops: CDR1 SGHDT, CDR2 YYEEEE. CDR3 sequence reads: CASSLNRVSDTQYF. The CDR3 DNA follows: TGTGCCAGCAGCTTGAACAGAGTATCAGATACGCAGTATTTT.

This clonotype has only a few counts. The chain links TRBV29-1 to TRBJ2-1, with D perhaps being TRBD1 or TRBD2 (6 bases each). Germline loops: CDR1 SQVTM, CDR2 ANQGSEA. The CDR3 runs to 14 residues. Trimming left V 5 bases short and J 10 bases short, with 21 bases between. CDR3 nucleotide sequence: TGCAGCGTTCTTAGGGGGGCAATCGCAAACGAGCAGTTCTTC. This sequence encodes CSVLRGAIANEQFF.

In its sample, this clonotype was seen a few times. The genes are TRBV6-2 or TRBV6-3 and TRBJ2-5; 8 positions agree with TRBD2. J lost 3 bases, V lost 6 bases, and 6 bases had no gene match. The CDR3 loop spans 14 amino acids. From germline, CDR1 is MNHEY and CDR2 SVGEGT. The CDR3 loop is CASSRTSREETQYF. The CDR3 DNA reads as TGTGCCAGCAGCCGGACTAGCCGAGAAGAGACCCAGTACTTC.

This clonotype was observed many times. The rearrangement links TRBV27 to TRBJ2-3; tentative D call: TRBD2 (6 bases). Germline CDR1 MNHEY, CDR2 SMNVEV (reference sequence). The V end lost 7 bases, the J end lost 4 bases, and 12 bases lay between the germline ends. The CDR3 runs to 13 residues. The CDR3 region has the DNA TGTGCCAGCAATCGTCGCGGGGCAGATACGCAGTATTTT. Amino acids: CASNRRGADTQYF.

There are many counts of this clonotype. The CDR3 spells CASSQLLAGEQFF. The CDR3 coding sequence is TGCGCCAGCAGCCAACTCCTAGCGGGAGAGCAGTTCTTC. The chain employs TRBV4-3 and TRBJ2-1, with TRBD2 identical over 9 bases. V was pared by 2 bases and J by 10 bases, with 3 bases of the junction left unmatched. Germline V gives CDR1 LGHNA, CDR2 YSLEER. This CDR3 spans 13 amino acids.

This clonotype was counted ten times or more. This chain uses TRBV15 with TRBJ2-3; D is uncertain. The CDR3 consists of 17 residues. CDR1 LNHNV and CDR2 YYDKDF come from the germline V gene (reference sequence). Trimming shortened V by 0 bases and J by 1 base, and 14 bases separated the two germline ends. This chain's CDR3 is CATSREYRLLGTDTQYF. CDR3 sequence (DNA): TGTGCCACCAGCAGAGAGTATCGTCTCCTAGGCACAGATACGCAGTATTTT.

This clonotype came up many times. V and J are TRBV5-5 and TRBJ2-3; D ambiguous. Trimming pared 1 base from V and 1 base from J, leaving 7 bases between. This CDR3 is built from 14 residues. Germline values: CDR1 SGHKS, CDR2 YYEKEE (reference sequence). CDR3 amino acids: CASSLQLGTDTQYF. For the CDR3, the DNA is TGTGCCAGCAGCTTGCAGTTGGGCACAGATACGCAGTATTTT.

The chain carries TRBV20-1 and TRBJ2-7, with TRBD2 matching 7 bases. Unmatched junction bases numbered 14, after V lost 3 bases and J lost 0 bases. CDR3 length: 17 residues. The germline CDR1 and CDR2 sequences are DFQATT and SNEGSKA (reference sequence). The CDR3, as DNA: TGCAGTGCTAGCGGCCGGGGAGCTAGCGGAAGCTCCTACGAGCAGTACTTC. This codes for CSASGRGASGSSYEQYF.

The rearrangement joins TRBV27 to TRBJ2-7; D ambiguous. Between the trimmed V and J ends, which lost 2 bases and 2 bases, there was a span of 10 bases. CDR3 length equals 14 residues. The germline CDR1 and CDR2 sequences are MNHEY and SMNVEV (reference sequence). In nucleotides, the CDR3 is TGTGCCAGCAGTTTAAGGGCGGAAGCCTACGAGCAGTACTTC. It is translated as CASSLRAEAYEQYF.

A few counts support this clonotype. CDR3 residues: CASRPRDRGMLEYF. DNA for the CDR3: TGTGCCAGCAGGCCCCGGGACAGGGGAATGTTAGAGTACTTC. V and J are TRBV5-6 and TRBJ2-7; 10 nucleotides match TRBD1. J gave up 11 bases and V 5 bases, and 13 bases lay outside the gene matches. Germline V gene sequence: CDR1 SGHDT, CDR2 YYEEEE. The CDR3 has 14 residues.

This clonotype has just a few counts. A much larger clone lies a single base off, so this may be a read error. This chain connects TRBV12-3 or TRBV12-4 to TRBJ2-7; D remains ambiguous. This CDR3 region has 14 residues. Trimming shortened V by 1 base and J by 6 bases, and 13 bases separated the two germline ends. Written as DNA, the CDR3 is TGTGCCAGCAGTTTAGGGACCGCGAAGTCCGAGCAGTACTTC. Encoded protein: CASSLGTAKSEQYF.

This clonotype is medium-sized in the sample. The V call is TRBV7-6, the J call TRBJ2-7; 9 bases map to TRBD1. Germline values: CDR1 SGHVS, CDR2 FNYEAQ. The CDR3 runs to 15 residues. V shed 3 bases and J 2 bases; nucleotides not matched to a gene: 5. The CDR3 nucleotides read TGTGCCAGCAGCTTCGGGACAGGGCTAACCTACGAGCAGTACTTC. This codes for CASSFGTGLTYEQYF.

This clonotype was seen only a few times. This rearrangement joins TRBV20-1 to TRBJ2-1; D perhaps matches TRBD2 (5 bases). V lost 6 bases to trimming and J lost 10 bases, with 19 bases between them. Germline V gene sequence: CDR1 DFQATT, CDR2 SNEGSKA (reference sequence). The CDR3 length is 13 residues. The CDR3 nucleotides are TGCAGTGCCCGGGTCGGGGTGGACGGGGAGCAGTTCTTC. Protein: CSARVGVDGEQFF.

This clonotype was counted ten times or more. V gene TRBV27 combines with J gene TRBJ1-3, with D possibly TRBD1 on 5 matching bases. This CDR3 is 14 amino acids long. Germline values: CDR1 MNHEY, CDR2 SMNVEV (reference sequence). Trimming removed 8 bases from V and 3 bases from J, with 14 bases in between. The CDR3 bases are TGTGCCAGCCGACCCGGGGGAGGTGGAAACACCATATATTTT. It is translated as CASRPGGGGNTIYF.

This clonotype was counted a few times. The chain carries TRBV2 and TRBJ1-6; D remains ambiguous. The CDR3 is made up of 12 amino acids. Trimming removed 4 bases at V and 9 bases at J, with 7 bases between. Germline V gene lookup returns CDR1 SNHLY and CDR2 FYNNEI. In nucleotides, the CDR3 is TGTGCCAGCAGTGGACTCGGTTCACCCCTCCACTTT. It translates to CASSGLGSPLHF.